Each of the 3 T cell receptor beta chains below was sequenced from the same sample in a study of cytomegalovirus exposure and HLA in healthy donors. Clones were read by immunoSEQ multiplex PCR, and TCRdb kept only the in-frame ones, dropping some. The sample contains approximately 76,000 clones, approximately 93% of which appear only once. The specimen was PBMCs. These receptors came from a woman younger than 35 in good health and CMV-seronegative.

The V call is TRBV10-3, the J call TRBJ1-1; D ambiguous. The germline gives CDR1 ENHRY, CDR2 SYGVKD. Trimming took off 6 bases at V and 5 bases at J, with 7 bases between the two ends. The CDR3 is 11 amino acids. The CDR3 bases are TGTGCCATCAGCGGGGAAACTGAAGCTTTCTTT. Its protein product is CAISGETEAFF.

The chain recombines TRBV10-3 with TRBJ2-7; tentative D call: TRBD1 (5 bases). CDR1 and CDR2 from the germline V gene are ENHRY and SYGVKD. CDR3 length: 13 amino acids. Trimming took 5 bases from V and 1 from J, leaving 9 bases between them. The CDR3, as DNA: TGTGCCATCAGTCCGGCAGGGTCCTACGAGCAGTACTTC. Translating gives CAISPAGSYEQYF.

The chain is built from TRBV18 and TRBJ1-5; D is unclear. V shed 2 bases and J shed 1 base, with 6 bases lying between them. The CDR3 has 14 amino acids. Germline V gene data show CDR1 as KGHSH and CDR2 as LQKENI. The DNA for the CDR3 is TGTGCCAGCTCACCAGGGCTCAGCAATCAGCCCCAGCATTTT. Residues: CASSPGLSNQPQHF.